This TCR beta chain emerged from a study of regulatory T cells in long-lasting Graves disease. Study-wide results and limits: Accuracy may have suffered from the small sample size. Persistent Graves' patients showed less TCR diversity than newly diagnosed patients showed.

Comment on this clonotype: The antigen remains undetermined.

This CDR3 is 14 amino acids long. The germline CDR1 and CDR2 sequences are DFQATT and SNEGSKA (reference sequence). V was trimmed by 5 bases and J by 2 bases, leaving 15 bases between them. Time point defined: persistent/refractory GD, antithyroid drugs over 5 years with positive TRAb. Extracted PBMC RNA gave rise to the TCR library. Graves' disease diagnosis followed American Thyroid Association guidelines. Enrollment of patients was through an endocrinology department in Xi'an, China. Combining iRepertoire HTBI primers with Arm-PCR of CDR3 regions, the authors built TCR beta libraries. TCRdb recomputed calls from the multiplex PCR reads with MiXCR, one row per CDR3 protein. This sample has about 470,000 distinct CDR3 sequences; around a fifth occur once, and the top ten carry approximately 6.4%.

Material: peripheral blood mononuclear cells (PBMCs), obtained when the disease was refractory, from a patient treated with antithyroid drugs. This sequence joins TRBV20-1 and TRBJ2-5; no firm D call. The sequence was collected from a female donor with Graves disease. The chain's CDR3 is CSASLAFGQETQYF. The CDR3 DNA reads TGCAGTGCTTCCCTGGCTTTTGGGCAAGAGACCCAGTACTTC.